Below, one T cell receptor beta chain is given with its context. Its specificity is unknown. These data belong to a study of blood T cells in healthy people across ages. PCR was performed a second time for about 7 to 12 cycles using a sample-barcoded 5' primer and a J-beta primer mix. Each CDR3 protein gets one entry after TCRdb re-called the 5' RACE reads with MiXCR. The data contain 1.8 million or so distinct CDR3 sequences, approximately 40% of them singletons. Russia was home to the donors, healthy Caucasian individuals aged 6 to 90. Per sample, a minimum of 7 million PBMCs were isolated. The CDR3 runs to 13 residues. CDR1 SQVTM and CDR2 ANQGSEA come from the germline V gene. V gave up 6 bases and J gave up 13 bases, with 22 bases separating them. General study findings and limits: The unknown donor CMV status may have confounded expanded clonotype changes.

The sequence derives from a human donor in good health. Sequencing was carried out using blood. The chain recombines TRBV29-1 with TRBJ2-4; maybe TRBD1 (6 bases). CDR3 protein: CSVTGQASNEQYF. CDR3 sequence (DNA): TGCAGCGTCACAGGGCAAGCGAGCAATGAGCAGTACTTC.